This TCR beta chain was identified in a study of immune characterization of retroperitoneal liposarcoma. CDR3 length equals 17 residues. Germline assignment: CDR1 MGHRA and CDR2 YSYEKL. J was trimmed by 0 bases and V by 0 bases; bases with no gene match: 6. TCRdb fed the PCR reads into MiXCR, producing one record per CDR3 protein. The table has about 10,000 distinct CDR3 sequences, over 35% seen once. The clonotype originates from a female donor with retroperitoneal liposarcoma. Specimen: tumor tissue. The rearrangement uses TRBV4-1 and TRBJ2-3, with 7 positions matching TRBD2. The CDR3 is CASSQDRSGASTDTQYF. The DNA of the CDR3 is TGCGCCAGCAGCCAAGATCGAAGCGGGGCTAGCACAGATACGCAGTATTTT.